This TCR beta chain was sequenced in a study of control samples from healthy donors and cancer patients. The germline V and J ends were trimmed by 6 bases and 0 bases, with 12 bases remaining between them. Looked up from germline, CDR1 is MNHEY and CDR2 is SMNVEV (reference sequence). The CDR3 totals 15 residues. Sequenced by immunoSEQ multiplex PCR; TCRdb stores in-frame clones only, minus some. The repertoire holds 140,000 to 150,000 clones, approximately 93% seen once, with more than 4.5% in the top ten. The chain recombines TRBV27 with TRBJ1-3, with D perhaps matching TRBD1 (5 bases). This clonotype was sampled from a man in his late teens or twenties in good health. Sequenced material: blood. For the CDR3, the DNA is TGTGCCAGCAGACACACAGGATTCTCTGGAAACACCATATATTTT. Translation: CASRHTGFSGNTIYF.